These 26 T cell receptor beta chains came from one sample sequenced in a study of shared clonotypes between healthy human individuals. The protocol was immunoSEQ multiplex PCR, while the TCRdb copy is restricted to in-frame clones and leaves out a portion. This table has over 2 million clones, about 95% appearing once. Only CD45RO-negative cells positively selected for CCR7 counted as naive CD8 cells, so terminally differentiated effector memory CD45RA+ cells were excluded. Sequences were obtained from naive CD8+ T cells sorted from blood. The receptor source for this set is a man younger than 30 in good health.

This clone has a single count. The V gene is TRBV6-5, the J gene TRBJ1-1; 7 positions agree with TRBD1. CDR1 and CDR2 (germline): MNHEY, SVGAGI. The CDR3 length is 14 residues. Germline trimming cut 7 bases from V and 3 bases from J; bases unmatched to any gene: 8. This chain's CDR3 is CASTSGQRYTEAFF. CDR3 nucleotide sequence: TGTGCCAGCACCTCGGGACAGCGGTACACTGAAGCTTTCTTT.

About this clone itself: Other DNA sequences in the sample encode the same CDR3. V and J are TRBV10-2 and TRBJ2-2; D call uncertain. Germline CDR1 is WSHSY and CDR2 is SAAADI. Between the trimmed V and J ends, which lost 1 base and 8 bases, there was a span of 5 bases. This CDR3 contains 12 residues. CDR3 protein: CASSEWGGELFF. CDR3 sequence (DNA): TGCGCCAGCAGTGAGTGGGGTGGGGAGCTGTTTTTT.

The CDR3 loop reads CASSPGPIGRAYF. CDR3 DNA: TGTGCCAGCTCACCCGGTCCTATTGGTCGGGCATACTTC. The chain links TRBV18 to TRBJ2-5; no definite D call. The V end lost 3 bases, the J end lost 14 bases, and 19 bases lay between the germline ends. Germline V gene lookup returns CDR1 KGHSH and CDR2 LQKENI. The CDR3 covers 13 residues.

This chain connects TRBV5-6 to TRBJ2-2, with D maybe TRBD2 (6 bases). Trimming stripped 0 bases from V and 0 bases from J, with 9 bases between. The CDR3 loop spans 16 amino acids. CDR1 and CDR2 from the germline V gene are SGHDT and YYEEEE. The CDR3 coding sequence is TGTGCCAGCAGCTTGGCGGGCGGGACGAACACCGGGGAGCTGTTTTTT. Its translation: CASSLAGGTNTGELFF.

The V gene is TRBV10-3, the J gene TRBJ2-5; TRBD1 is a possible D gene (5 bases). The CDR3 length is 14 residues. The V gene's germline CDR1 is ENHRY and CDR2 SYGVKD. Deletions cut 0 bases from V and 5 bases from J, with 10 bases between. This chain's CDR3 is CAISESQSGETQYF. CDR3 in DNA: TGTGCCATCAGTGAGTCTCAGTCAGGGGAGACCCAGTACTTC.

This clone was seen ten or more times. This chain connects TRBV6-6 to TRBJ1-1; tentatively, D is TRBD1 (6 bases). Germline CDR1 is MNHNY and CDR2 is SVGAGI (reference sequence). Trimming shortened V by 5 bases and J by 4 bases, and 14 bases separated the two germline ends. This CDR3 comprises 14 residues. In DNA, the CDR3 is TGTGCCAGCAGTGCCAGGGGAAGGTTCACTGAAGCTTTCTTT. It is translated as CASSARGRFTEAFF.

The rearrangement joins TRBV29-1 to TRBJ1-2, with no clear D. The V end was cut by 0 bases, the J end by 4 bases, with 24 bases between. This CDR3 comprises 18 residues. Germline CDR1 SQVTM, CDR2 ANQGSEA. The CDR3 DNA reads as TGCAGCGTTGAAGATCGGAGCAGGATACCACTTGGATTCTATGGCTACACCTTC. Protein product: CSVEDRSRIPLGFYGYTF. Full variable domain (missing parts from reference TRBV29-1 and TRBJ1-2): SAVISQKPSRDICQRGTSLTIQCQVDSQVTMMFWYRQQPGQSLTLIATANQGSEATYESGFVIDKFPISRPNLTFSTLTVSNMSPEDSSIYLCSVEDRSRIPLGFYGYTFGSGTRLTVV.

V usage is TRBV19 and J usage is TRBJ2-1, with 10 bases fitting TRBD2. Germline V lookup: CDR1 LNHDA, CDR2 SQIVND (reference sequence). The length of the CDR3 is 18 residues. The V segment lost 3 bases and the J segment 7 bases; nucleotides outside the gene matches: 15. In nucleotides, the CDR3 is TGTGCCAGTAGTATCAGTCAGAGCGGGGGGGCCGGGTGGAATGAGCAGTTCTTC. It is translated as CASSISQSGGAGWNEQFF. Full variable domain (missing parts from reference TRBV19 and TRBJ2-1): DGGITQSPKYLFRKEGQNVTLSCEQNLNHDAMYWYRQDPGQGLRLIYYSQIVNDFQKGDIAEGYSVSREKKESFPLTVTSAQKNPTAFYLCASSISQSGGAGWNEQFFGPGTRLTVL.

This chain links TRBV11-2 with TRBJ2-2; 10 bases agree with TRBD2. The CDR3 has 16 residues. Trimming removed 6 bases from V and 1 base from J; junction bases left unmatched: 5. Germline values: CDR1 SGHAT, CDR2 FQNNGV. The chain's CDR3 is CASRSTSGENTGELFF. The DNA for the CDR3 is TGTGCCAGCAGATCTACTAGCGGGGAGAACACCGGGGAGCTGTTTTTT. The variable domain in full, completed from reference TRBV11-2 and TRBJ2-2, reads EAGVAQSPRYKIIEKRQSVAFWCNPISGHATLYWYQQILGQGPKLLIQFQNNGVVDDSQLPKDRFSAERLKGVDSTLKIQPAKLEDSAVYLCASRSTSGENTGELFFGEGSRLTVL.

To note about this clone: Other DNA sequences in the same sample also yield this CDR3. The V gene is TRBV13, the J gene TRBJ2-7, with 10 nucleotides matching TRBD1. CDR1 is PRHDT and CDR2 is FYEKMQ in the germline V gene (reference sequence). The CDR3 totals 15 residues. Trimming took 1 base from V and 4 from J; bases not matched to a gene: 4. The CDR3 DNA reads as TGTGCCAGCAGCTTAGTGGGGACAGGGGCATACGAGCAGTACTTC. Translation: CASSLVGTGAYEQYF. The full variable domain, completed using reference TRBV13 and TRBJ2-7, is AAGVIQSPRHLIKEKRETATLKCYPIPRHDTVYWYQQGPGQDPQFLISFYEKMQSDKGSIPDRFSAQQFSDYHSELNMSSLELGDSALYFCASSLVGTGAYEQYFGPGTRLTVT.

The count of this clone is one. The chain uses TRBV29-1 and TRBJ1-1, with 9 bases lining up with TRBD1. The length of the CDR3 is 13 residues. Germline CDR1 is SQVTM and CDR2 is ANQGSEA. V lost 6 bases, J lost 1 base, and 3 bases stayed unmatched. The CDR3 DNA reads as TGCAGCGTAGGACAGGGGAGGAACACTGAAGCTTTCTTT. Its translation: CSVGQGRNTEAFF.

The gene calls are TRBV28 and TRBJ1-5; perhaps TRBD1 as D (5 bases). V was trimmed by 3 bases and J by 4 bases, leaving 13 bases between them. The CDR3 loop spans 15 amino acids. CDR1 and CDR2 from the germline V gene are MDHEN and SYDVKM. The CDR3 DNA follows: TGTGCCAGCAGTTTTGCGGGGGGGTTAAATCAGCCCCAGCATTTT. Protein sequence: CASSFAGGLNQPQHF.

Regarding this clone: This sample also contains other DNA sequences that code for the same CDR3. This chain connects TRBV6-5 to TRBJ2-7; tentatively, D is TRBD1 or TRBD2 (5 bases each). Germline V CDR1 and CDR2: MNHEY, SVGAGI. The CDR3 consists of 13 residues. V was trimmed by 4 bases and J by 3 bases, leaving 10 bases between them. DNA for the CDR3: TGTGCCAGCAGTTCGGGGACGCTCTACGAGCAGTACTTC. Protein product: CASSSGTLYEQYF.

This clone has only one observation. The chain employs TRBV20-1 and TRBJ2-1; D gene ambiguous. CDR3 length: 11 amino acids. From germline, CDR1 is DFQATT and CDR2 SNEGSKA (reference sequence). The germline V and J ends were trimmed by 4 bases and 10 bases, with 11 bases remaining between them. Here the CDR3 DNA reads TGCAGTGCTACCCTCGGTTCGGAGCAGTTCTTC. This codes for CSATLGSEQFF.

V is TRBV6-6 and J is TRBJ2-2; 7 bases match TRBD1. V was pared by 8 bases and J by 3 bases, with 0 bases of the junction left unmatched. CDR1 is MNHNY, CDR2 SVGAGI, per germline (reference sequence). The CDR3 spans 12 residues. In nucleotides, the CDR3 is TGTGCCAGCCAGGGGGACACCGGGGAGCTGTTTTTT. As protein: CASQGDTGELFF.

The chain employs TRBV7-6 and TRBJ1-5; TRBD1 is a possible D gene (5 bases). CDR1 and CDR2 from the germline V gene are SGHVS and FNYEAQ. Trimming cost V 5 bases and J 5 bases, with 10 bases left between them. The CDR3 spans 13 residues. CDR3 protein: CASSLLGDQPQHF. The CDR3 DNA follows: TGTGCCAGCAGCCTCTTAGGGGATCAGCCCCAGCATTTT.

This clone occurred once. The chain has TRBV29-1 and TRBJ1-2, with D unclear. Germline assignment: CDR1 SQVTM and CDR2 ANQGSEA. CDR3 length: 14 amino acids. The V gene lost 6 bases and the J gene lost 5 bases, with 19 bases spanning the gap. The CDR3 protein is CSVYSDLLEYGYTF. The CDR3, as DNA: TGCAGCGTCTACTCGGACCTCCTAGAGTATGGCTACACCTTC.

This chain joins TRBV6-5 and TRBJ2-3, with a weak D call TRBD2 (6 bases). Germline CDR1 and CDR2: MNHEY and SVGAGI. V was pared by 5 bases and J by 2 bases, with 8 bases between. The CDR3 length is 13 residues. The CDR3 coding sequence is TGTGCCAGCAGTAGCGGGTTCACAGATACGCAGTATTTT. Its translation: CASSSGFTDTQYF.

CDR3 protein: CASSLGTENLETDTQYF. CDR3 DNA: TGTGCCAGCAGCCTCGGGACAGAGAATTTGGAAACAGATACGCAGTATTTT. The J gene is TRBJ2-3, the V gene TRBV7-9, with TRBD1 identical over 7 bases. Trimming removed 5 bases from V and 3 bases from J; junction bases left unmatched: 14. Germline V gene lookup returns CDR1 SEHNR and CDR2 FQNEAQ (reference sequence). This CDR3 spans 17 amino acids.

The V gene is TRBV14, the J gene TRBJ1-1; D gene uncertain. The CDR3 runs to 13 residues. The germline CDR1 and CDR2 sequences are SGHDN and FVKESK. The V and J ends lost 3 bases and 4 bases respectively, with 9 bases between them. DNA of the CDR3: TGTGCCAGCAGCCAGCGGGGAGGCACTGAAGCTTTCTTT. Protein: CASSQRGGTEAFF. Full variable domain (outside the CDR3, taken from reference TRBV14 and TRBJ1-1): EAGVTQFPSHSVIEKGQTVTLRCDPISGHDNLYWYRRVMGKEIKFLLHFVKESKQDESGMPNNRFLAERTGGTYSTLKVQPAELEDSGVYFCASSQRGGTEAFFGQGTRLTVV.

A note on this clone: This sample includes further DNA sequences coding for the same CDR3. The rearrangement joins TRBV12-5 to TRBJ1-3; D gene unclear. V lost 0 bases, J lost 4 bases, and 4 bases lay in between. Germline V gives CDR1 LGHNT, CDR2 FRNRAP. The CDR3 has 13 amino acids. The CDR3 loop is CASGLVPGNTIYF. In nucleotides, the CDR3 is TGTGCTAGTGGTTTGGTTCCCGGAAACACCATATATTTT.

The genes are TRBV7-9 and TRBJ2-1, with TRBD2 matching 7 bases. After removal of 5 bases from V and 9 bases from J, the junction contained 4 bases not matched to a gene. Germline V gene lookup returns CDR1 SEHNR and CDR2 FQNEAQ (reference sequence). The CDR3 is made up of 12 amino acids. DNA for the CDR3: TGTGCCAGCAGCGAGACTAGCACTGAGCAGTTCTTC. It yields the protein CASSETSTEQFF.

The J gene is TRBJ2-1, the V gene TRBV5-6; 11 bases agree with TRBD1. The V segment lost 3 bases and the J segment 8 bases; nucleotides outside the gene matches: 7. Germline values: CDR1 SGHDT, CDR2 YYEEEE. The CDR3 has 15 amino acids. For the CDR3, the DNA is TGTGCCAGCAGCTGGGGGACAGGGGGTTGGCATGAGCAGTTCTTC. This sequence encodes CASSWGTGGWHEQFF.

This clone was found once. The chain employs TRBV9 and TRBJ2-2, with D possibly being TRBD1 or TRBD2 (5 bases each). The CDR3 covers 14 residues. Germline values: CDR1 SGDLS, CDR2 YYNGEE. V lost 6 bases, J lost 4 bases, and 13 bases lay in between. The CDR3 reads CASTDVGGTGELFF. Here the CDR3 DNA reads TGTGCCAGCACCGACGTTGGGGGCACCGGGGAGCTGTTTTTT.

The V call is TRBV7-9, the J call TRBJ1-5; D remains ambiguous. V lost 5 bases and J lost 2, with 10 bases in between. This CDR3 has 14 residues. Germline loops: CDR1 SEHNR, CDR2 FQNEAQ (reference sequence). This CDR3 reads CASSPYGGNQPQHF. The CDR3 DNA sequence: TGTGCCAGCAGCCCCTACGGGGGCAATCAGCCCCAGCATTTT.

V and J are TRBV7-9 and TRBJ2-1, with TRBD2 matching over 12 bases. Germline CDR1 and CDR2: SEHNR and FQNEAQ (reference sequence). V dropped 1 base and J dropped 8; count of bases not matched to a gene: 6. This CDR3 has 16 amino acids. The CDR3 loop is CASSLDLAGGPDEQFF. The CDR3 region has the DNA TGTGCCAGCAGCTTAGATCTAGCGGGAGGGCCAGATGAGCAGTTCTTC.